The 10 T cell receptor beta chains reported below all come from one sample, sequenced in a study of response to subunit inactivated influenza vaccine. Each CDR3 protein gets one entry after TCRdb re-called the RT-PCR reads with MiXCR. Of 400,000 to 650,000 distinct CDR3 sequences in the sample, approximately 7.8% were seen once. Sample: PBMCs from blood, taken less than 25 months after vaccination. The receptors shown here come from a man aged 50-75 years who received an inactivated influenza vaccine.

This clonotype was counted at least ten times. The rearrangement uses TRBV10-3 and TRBJ1-1, with D possibly matching TRBD1 (5 bases). CDR3 length: 15 amino acids. Trimming took 0 bases from V and 4 from J, leaving 12 bases between them. CDR1 is ENHRY and CDR2 is SYGVKD in the germline V gene. In DNA, the CDR3 is TGTGCCATCAGTGAGTCTGGGGGACGGGGCACTGAAGCTTTCTTT. Translating it yields CAISESGGRGTEAFF.

This clonotype was counted at least ten times. The chain carries TRBV29-1 and TRBJ2-5; the match to TRBD2 covers 8 bases. The CDR3 consists of 14 residues. Germline CDR1 reads SQVTM; CDR2 reads ANQGSEA. V dropped 4 bases and J dropped 2; count of bases not matched to a gene: 6. The CDR3 reads CSVGLTSGQETQYF. The DNA of the CDR3 is TGCAGCGTTGGGCTTACTAGCGGTCAAGAGACCCAGTACTTC. Using reference TRBV29-1 and TRBJ2-5 for the parts outside the CDR3, the full variable domain is SAVISQKPSRDICQRGTSLTIQCQVDSQVTMMFWYRQQPGQSLTLIATANQGSEATYESGFVIDKFPISRPNLTFSTLTVSNMSPEDSSIYLCSVGLTSGQETQYFGPGTRLLVL.

This clonotype was counted only a few times. In DNA form, the CDR3 reads TGTGCCAGCAGCCCGGACAGGATCCAAGAGACCCAGTACTTC. Translating it yields CASSPDRIQETQYF. The chain is built from TRBV12-3 or TRBV12-4 and TRBJ2-5; 7 positions agree with TRBD1. The CDR3 runs 14 residues. Trimming took 6 bases from V and 1 from J; bases not matched to a gene: 5.

This rearrangement joins TRBV12-2 to TRBJ2-1; the table gives TRBD2 as D, unverified against the DNA. TRBV12-2 represents a pseudogene. This CDR3 has 18 residues. Here the CDR3 reads CASRPVVSKLDSHNEQFF. The CDR3 DNA reads as TGTGCAAGTCGCCCAGTGGTTTCAAAGCTAGACTCCCACAATGAGCAGTTCTTC.

The table lists this clonotype with a count of one. V and J are TRBV5-4 and TRBJ1-2, with unresolved D. CDR3 length equals 16 residues. V was shortened by 3 bases and J by 0 bases, with 15 bases between the two germline ends. From germline, CDR1 is SGHNT and CDR2 YYREEE (reference sequence). CDR3 protein: CASSSVGRDANYGYTF. The CDR3 DNA reads as TGTGCCAGCAGCTCGGTAGGCAGAGACGCTAACTATGGCTACACCTTC.

This clonotype was seen a few times. CDR3 bases: TGTGCCAGCAGTGACCCATCCGAGCAGTTCTTC. This gives the protein CASSDPSEQFF. The chain couples TRBV6-4 to TRBJ2-1, with unresolved D. With 2 bases removed from V and 10 bases from J, the gap between germline ends came to 6 bases. Germline V gene lookup returns CDR1 MRHNA and CDR2 SNTAGT. The CDR3 loop spans 11 amino acids.

At least ten counts were recorded for this clonotype. The V gene is TRBV4-3, the J gene TRBJ2-2; D is unresolved. The length of the CDR3 is 13 residues. CDR1 LGHNA and CDR2 YSLEER come from the germline V gene. Deletions cut 6 bases from V and 2 bases from J, with 7 bases between. CDR3 DNA sequence: TGCGCCAGCAGTCTGAGCAACACCGGGGAGCTGTTTTTT. Its protein product is CASSLSNTGELFF.

The rearrangement links TRBV12-3 or TRBV12-4 to TRBJ2-7, with D possibly TRBD2 on 7 matching bases. CDR3 size: 16 residues. Trimming left V 2 bases short and J 0 bases short, with 14 bases between. The CDR3 sequence: CASSLRGGALSYEQYF. CDR3 DNA: TGTGCCAGCAGTTTAAGGGGGGGGGCCCTCTCCTACGAGCAGTACTTC.

CDR3 region: CASSVGAGYNEQFF. The CDR3 coding sequence is TGTGCCAGCAGCGTAGGGGCGGGATACAATGAGCAGTTCTTC. The chain joins TRBV9 to TRBJ2-1, with D maybe TRBD2 (6 bases). Trimming pared 0 bases from V and 4 bases from J, leaving 8 bases between. Germline V gives CDR1 SGDLS, CDR2 YYNGEE. This CDR3 region has 14 residues.

This clonotype appeared many times. V and J are TRBV20-1 and TRBJ2-7, with 7 bases lining up with TRBD1. J gave up 1 base and V 2 bases, and 8 bases lay outside the gene matches. Germline values: CDR1 DFQATT, CDR2 SNEGSKA (reference sequence). The CDR3 runs 15 residues. The CDR3 coding sequence is TGCAGTGCTAGAAATCAGGACAGGAGATCCTACGAGCAGTACTTC. This encodes CSARNQDRRSYEQYF.